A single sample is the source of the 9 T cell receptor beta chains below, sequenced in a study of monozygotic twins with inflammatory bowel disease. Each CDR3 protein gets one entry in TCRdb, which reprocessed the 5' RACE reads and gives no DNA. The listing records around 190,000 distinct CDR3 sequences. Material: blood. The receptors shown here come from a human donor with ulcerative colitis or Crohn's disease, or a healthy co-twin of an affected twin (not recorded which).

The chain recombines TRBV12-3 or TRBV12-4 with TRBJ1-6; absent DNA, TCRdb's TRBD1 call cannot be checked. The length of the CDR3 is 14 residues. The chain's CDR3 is CASSGQDYNSPLHF.

The CDR3 reads CSARQGSNTGELFF. The rearrangement links TRBV20-1 to TRBJ2-2; the D call of TRBD1 rests on TCRdb alone, since no DNA is present to check it. Germline values: CDR1 DFQATT, CDR2 SNEGSKA (reference sequence). This CDR3 is 14 amino acids long.

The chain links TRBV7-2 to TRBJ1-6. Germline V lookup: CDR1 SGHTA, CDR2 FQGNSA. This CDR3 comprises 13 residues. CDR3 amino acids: CASSLKQLSPLHF.

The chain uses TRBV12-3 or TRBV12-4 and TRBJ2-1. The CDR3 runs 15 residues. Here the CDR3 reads CASSPSVAPYNEQFF.

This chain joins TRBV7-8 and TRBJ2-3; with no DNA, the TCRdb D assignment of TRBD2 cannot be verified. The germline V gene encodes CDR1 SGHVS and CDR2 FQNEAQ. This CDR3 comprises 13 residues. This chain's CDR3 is CASSGSLADTQYF.

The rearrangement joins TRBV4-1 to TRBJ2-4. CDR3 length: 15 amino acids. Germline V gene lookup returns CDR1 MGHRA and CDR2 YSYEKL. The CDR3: CASSQEVTLSNIQYF.

The CDR3 loop reads CASSPRGSRTAEAFF. The chain uses TRBV18 and TRBJ1-1; the TCRdb call, TRBD1, lacks DNA for checking. The CDR3 sequence is 15 residues long. Per the germline V gene, CDR1 is KGHSH and CDR2 is LQKENI.

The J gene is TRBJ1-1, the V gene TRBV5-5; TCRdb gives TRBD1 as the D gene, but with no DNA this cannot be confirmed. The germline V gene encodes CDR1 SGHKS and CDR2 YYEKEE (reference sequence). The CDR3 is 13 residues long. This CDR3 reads CASSLVRGPEAFF.

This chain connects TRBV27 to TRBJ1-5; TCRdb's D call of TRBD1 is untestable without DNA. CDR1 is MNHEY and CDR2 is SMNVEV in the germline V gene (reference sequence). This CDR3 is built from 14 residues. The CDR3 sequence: CASGSRTVNQPQHF.